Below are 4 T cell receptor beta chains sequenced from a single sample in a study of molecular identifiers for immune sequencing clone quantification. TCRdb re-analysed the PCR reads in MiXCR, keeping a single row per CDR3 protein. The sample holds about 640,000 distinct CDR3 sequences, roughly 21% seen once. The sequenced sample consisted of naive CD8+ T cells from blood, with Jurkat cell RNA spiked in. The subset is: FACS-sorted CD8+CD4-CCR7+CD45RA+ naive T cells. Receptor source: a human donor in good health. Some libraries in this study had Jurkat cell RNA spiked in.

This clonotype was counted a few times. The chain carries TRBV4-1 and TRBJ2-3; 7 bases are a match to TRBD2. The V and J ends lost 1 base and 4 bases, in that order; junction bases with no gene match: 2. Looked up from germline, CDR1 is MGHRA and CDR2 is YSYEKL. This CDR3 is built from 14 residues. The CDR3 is CASSQGGSADTQYF. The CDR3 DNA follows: TGCGCCAGCAGCCAAGGCGGGAGCGCAGATACGCAGTATTTT.

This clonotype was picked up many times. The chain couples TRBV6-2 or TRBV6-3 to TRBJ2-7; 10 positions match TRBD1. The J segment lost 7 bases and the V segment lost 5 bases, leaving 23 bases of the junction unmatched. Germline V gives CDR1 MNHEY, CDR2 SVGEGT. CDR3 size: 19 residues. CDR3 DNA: TGTGCCAGCAGTAACCAAAAGCTGAAAAGCACCGGGACAGGGGAAGAGCAGTACTTC. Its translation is CASSNQKLKSTGTGEEQYF.

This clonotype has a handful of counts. CDR3 protein: CASSQKWADGGANYGYTF. The DNA of the CDR3 is TGTGCCAGCAGCCAAAAATGGGCTGATGGGGGCGCCAACTATGGCTACACCTTC. The rearrangement uses TRBV14 and TRBJ1-2; a weak D match, TRBD1 (6 bases). Germline V gene lookup returns CDR1 SGHDN and CDR2 FVKESK. V was cut by 2 bases and J by 2 bases, with 21 bases left in between. The CDR3 runs 18 residues. The full variable domain, completed using reference TRBV14 and TRBJ1-2, is EAGVTQFPSHSVIEKGQTVTLRCDPISGHDNLYWYRRVMGKEIKFLLHFVKESKQDESGMPNNRFLAERTGGTYSTLKVQPAELEDSGVYFCASSQKWADGGANYGYTFGSGTRLTVV.

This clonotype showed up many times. CDR3: CASSLGGLGGELFF. DNA of the CDR3: TGTGCCAGCAGCTTAGGAGGGCTGGGCGGGGAGCTGTTTTTT. This chain links TRBV7-6 with TRBJ2-2, with a possible D match to TRBD2 (5 bases). Trimming shortened V by 1 base and J by 7 bases, and 10 bases separated the two germline ends. There are 14 residues in the CDR3. Germline V gene sequence: CDR1 SGHVS, CDR2 FNYEAQ.